This is a list of T cell receptor beta chains from one sample in a study of cytomegalovirus exposure and HLA in healthy donors. Here immunoSEQ multiplex PCR was the method, and the copy in TCRdb shows in-frame clones only, minus some. The sample records some 190,000 clones, 78% being singletons. The sequenced sample was PBMCs. The receptors were gathered from a female donor in good health and CMV-seronegative. Each CDR3 is given with its conserved first and last residue. A D gene is named only where the DNA matches it firmly. Part of the rows lack a size; the others show once, few, many or a class for expanded clones.

cdr3_nt | cdr3_aa | clone_size | d_call | j_call | v_call
TGTGCCAGCAGCTCAGGGGACAATCAGCCCCAGCATTTT | CASSSGDNQPQHF | NA | NA | TRBJ1-5 | TRBV7-8
TGTGCCAGCAGGGGCCAAAGGGGAACTAATGAAAAACTGTTTTTT | CASRGQRGTNEKLFF | NA | NA | TRBJ1-4 | TRBV27
TGTGCCAGCAGCCCCGGGACAGGCCACTACACCTTC | CASSPGTGHYTF | NA | TRBD1 | TRBJ1-2 | TRBV7-3
TGTGCCAGCAGCCAAGCGTCATTAGGGGGCGATGGCTACACCTTC | CASSQASLGGDGYTF | NA | TRBD1 | TRBJ1-2 | TRBV4-2
TGTGCCAGCAGCTTTAGCGGGAGTGGCACCGGGGAGCTGTTTTTT | CASSFSGSGTGELFF | NA | TRBD2 | TRBJ2-2 | TRBV7-2
TGTGCCAGCACCCAATCAGGTCATTTCTCTGGAAACACCATATATTTT | CASTQSGHFSGNTIYF | few | NA | TRBJ1-3 | TRBV9
TGCGCCAGCAGCCAACCGGGACAGGGGTACAATGAGCAGTTCTTC | CASSQPGQGYNEQFF | NA | TRBD1 | TRBJ2-1 | TRBV4-1
TGCAGCGTACCCCAGGTGGCGGGAGGAAGCACAGATACGCAGTATTTT | CSVPQVAGGSTDTQYF | NA | TRBD2 | TRBJ2-3 | TRBV29-1
TGCGCCAGCAGCCCGGGGACTAGCGGGGGTTCTGACGAGCAGTACTTC | CASSPGTSGGSDEQYF | once | TRBD2 | TRBJ2-7 | TRBV5-1
TGCGCCAGCAGCCATGGATCCGGGGGAATGAGCTATGGCTACACCTTC | CASSHGSGGMSYGYTF | NA | NA | TRBJ1-2 | TRBV4-1
TGTGCCCGGGCCCGGGGGATGGGCACTGAAGCTTTCTTT | CARARGMGTEAFF | once | NA | TRBJ1-1 | TRBV30
TGTGCCAGCAGTCCCCCGGCGGGAGCTGCAGATACGCAGTATTTT | CASSPPAGAADTQYF | NA | TRBD2 | TRBJ2-3 | TRBV28
TGTGCCAGCAGCGCAAACCGGGACAGGGGGTACCAAGAGACCCAGTACTTC | CASSANRDRGYQETQYF | NA | TRBD1 | TRBJ2-5 | TRBV9
TGCGCCAGCAGCCAAGAACAGAGCCAAGAGACCCAGTACTTC | CASSQEQSQETQYF | NA | NA | TRBJ2-5 | TRBV4-1
TGTGCCAGCAGCCAAGTGGCAACAGCGAACACTGAAGCTTTCTTT | CASSQVATANTEAFF | NA | NA | TRBJ1-1 | TRBV4-1
TGTGCCAGCTGTACAGGGAACACCGGGGAGCTGTTTTTT | CASCTGNTGELFF | once | NA | TRBJ2-2 | TRBV19
TGTGCCGTGTCTAGGAACTCCTACGAGCAGTACTTC | CAVSRNSYEQYF | few | NA | TRBJ2-7 | TRBV6-6
TGTGCCAGCAGCGAAGGACAGGGGGAGAGAGGAAAACTGTTTTTT | CASSEGQGERGKLFF | NA | TRBD1 | TRBJ1-4 | TRBV9
TGTGCCAGCAGCCCTGGGGTACTAGCGGTCGGGGAGACCCAGTACTTC | CASSPGVLAVGETQYF | NA | TRBD2 | TRBJ2-5 | TRBV14
TGTGCCAGCAACTCTAGGGGAACCCTTAACTATGGCTACACCTTC | CASNSRGTLNYGYTF | NA | NA | TRBJ1-2 | TRBV9
TGTGCCAGCAGCGTATCAGGACAAGGCGACGAGCAGTACTTC | CASSVSGQGDEQYF | NA | NA | TRBJ2-7 | TRBV9
TGTGCCAGCAGCTTGGGACAGGGACGAGCTTTCTTT | CASSLGQGRAFF | NA | TRBD1 | TRBJ1-1 | TRBV5-5
TGTGCCAGCAGCCGGGACAGGGAAGATGGCTACACCTTC | CASSRDREDGYTF | NA | TRBD1 | TRBJ1-2 | TRBV9
TGTGCCAGTAGGACTAGCGGGGGCACAGATACGCAGTATTTT | CASRTSGGTDTQYF | NA | TRBD2 | TRBJ2-3 | TRBV19
TGCGCCAGCAGCTTGGCCGGGACAGGGACGGGGGGTGAGCAGTTCTTC | CASSLAGTGTGGEQFF | NA | TRBD1 | TRBJ2-1 | TRBV5-1
TGTGCCAGCAGCGCCACAGGGGTTCATTCACCCCTCCACTTT | CASSATGVHSPLHF | NA | TRBD1 | TRBJ1-6 | TRBV9
TGTGCCAGCAGCTTATTGTCCGGTGGTCCCAACTTC | CASSLLSGGPNF | once | NA | TRBJ2-5 | TRBV7-8
TGTGCCAGCAGAGTGACGGGGGGCACAGATACGCAGTATTTT | CASRVTGGTDTQYF | few | NA | TRBJ2-3 | TRBV2
TGTGCCAGCAGCCGACAGTCCGGACCGAGCTCCTACGAGCAGTACTTC | CASSRQSGPSSYEQYF | NA | NA | TRBJ2-7 | TRBV14
TGTGCCAGCAGCTTCGGACTAACCTACGAGCAGTACTTC | CASSFGLTYEQYF | NA | NA | TRBJ2-7 | TRBV5-6
TGTGCCAGCAGTTTATCCCCCGCGGGATCCACAGATACGCAGTATTTT | CASSLSPAGSTDTQYF | NA | NA | TRBJ2-3 | TRBV27
TGTGCCAGCAGCGTAGAGGTGAACGGCAGGTCTGGGGCCAACGTCCTGACTTTC | CASSVEVNGRSGANVLTF | NA | NA | TRBJ2-6 | TRBV9
TGTGCCACCAGCAGGGAACAGGGGGGCCTCACTGAAGCTTTCTTT | CATSREQGGLTEAFF | NA | TRBD1 | TRBJ1-1 | TRBV15
TGCGCCAGCAGTGAGTCCCGGGAGGCGGGGAGACAGGGGGCGGACTACGAGCAGTACTTC | CASSESREAGRQGADYEQYF | NA | TRBD1 | TRBJ2-7 | TRBV10-1
TGCGCCAGCAGCTTGGGGACAGGGGGCGATTACGAGCAGTACTTC | CASSLGTGGDYEQYF | NA | TRBD1 | TRBJ2-7 | TRBV5-1
TGTGCCAGCAGCTTAGTTGGTCAGTCAAATGAGCAGTTCTTC | CASSLVGQSNEQFF | NA | NA | TRBJ2-1 | TRBV7-8
TGTGCCAGCGGAAAATCACCGGAGACAGGATATGAAAAACTGTTTTTT | CASGKSPETGYEKLFF | few | NA | TRBJ1-4 | TRBV6-6
TGTGCCAGCAGCTCCCGACACGTTCGTAGTGGCTACACCTTC | CASSSRHVRSGYTF | NA | NA | TRBJ1-2 | TRBV7-9
TGTGCCAGCAGAAATAGCGGCCGCACAGATACGCAGTATTTT | CASRNSGRTDTQYF | NA | NA | TRBJ2-3 | TRBV2
TGTGCCAGCCGGGGATGGGCGTCTAACTATGGCTACACCTTC | CASRGWASNYGYTF | few | NA | TRBJ1-2 | TRBV18
TGTGCCAGCAGTGAACCGGACTACCCGATCCAAGAGACCCAGTACTTC | CASSEPDYPIQETQYF | NA | NA | TRBJ2-5 | TRBV2
TGTGCCAGCAGCTTAGATGTAGGGGGCGAGACCCAGTACTTC | CASSLDVGGETQYF | few | TRBD1 | TRBJ2-5 | TRBV7-3
TGTGCCAGCAGTTTATCGTGGCAGGGGATCTACGAGCAGTACTTC | CASSLSWQGIYEQYF | NA | NA | TRBJ2-7 | TRBV27
TGTGCCAGCATCGCGGCAGGGGGCGCAGACTACGGGCAGTACTTC | CASIAAGGADYGQYF | NA | TRBD1 | TRBJ2-7 | TRBV2
TGTGCCAGCAACCCCCGTTCCCGACTAGCCAGCACAGATACGCAGTATTTT | CASNPRSRLASTDTQYF | NA | TRBD2 | TRBJ2-3 | TRBV5-4
TGTGCCAGCAGTGAATTAGACACTGAAGCTTTCTTT | CASSELDTEAFF | NA | NA | TRBJ1-1 | TRBV2
TGTGCCAGCAGTCTACAGGGGGCGCCCGGTGAAAAACTGTTTTTT | CASSLQGAPGEKLFF | NA | TRBD1 | TRBJ1-4 | TRBV6-6
TGCGCCAGCAGCTCGACAGTTTCCGGGGAGCTGTTTTTT | CASSSTVSGELFF | few | NA | TRBJ2-2 | TRBV5-1